This TCR beta chain was retrieved from a study of early T cells in non-severe SARS-CoV-2 infection. Whole-study context: Sequencing used unsorted whole-blood bulk RNA, so chains lack pairing. Study outcomes and limitations: A preference for anti-spike CD8 responses marked VDJdb matching, which missed private and CD4 specificities.

The CDR3 is 12 amino acids. Germline CDR1 and CDR2: SGDLS and YYNGEE. V shed 4 bases, J shed 8 bases, and the junction held 5 bases outside the gene matches. This clonotype was picked up a small number of times. What it binds is unknown. Attachment of unique molecular identifiers to individual cDNA molecules was performed. TCRdb redid the calling of the 5' RACE reads with MiXCR, one entry per CDR3 protein. The sample shows around 94,000 distinct CDR3 sequences, roughly 14% of them seen only once. This chain links TRBV9 with TRBJ2-7; TRBD1 matches 8 bases. The clonotype was recovered from an adult who was a healthcare worker with PCR-confirmed SARS-CoV-2 infection or an uninfected control (not recorded which). The specimen was whole blood. CDR3 protein: CASSPPGGKQYF. In DNA form, the CDR3 reads TGTGCCAGCAGCCCACCAGGGGGCAAGCAGTACTTC.